This T cell receptor (beta chain) appears in the sequencing data of a study of blood T cell repertoires in COVID-19. Across the whole study: The origin of the acute and convalescent COVID-19 samples was the United States, Italy and Spain.

As originally analysed: Amplification with reference gene primers provided the estimates of nucleated cell counts. Data came from immunoSEQ multiplex PCR; TCRdb stores just in-frame clones and leaves some out. V, J and clone size reflect that table, while D and trimming were determined from the DNA. The sample has about 130,000 clones; around nine tenths are singletons. CDR1 is LGHNA and CDR2 is YSLEER in the germline V gene. The CDR3 totals 14 residues. V shed 5 bases and J 9 bases; nucleotides not matched to a gene: 11. Participant age was 18 to 89 years, and participants resided in 20 to 30 US areas. Cohort allocation depended upon clinical history that participants reported.

This rearrangement joins TRBV4-3 to TRBJ2-3; 7 bases are shared with TRBD1. The origin of this receptor is a woman aged 45 to 65 who had recovered from COVID-19. Sequencing was carried out using PBMCs or T cells enriched from blood (not recorded which). DNA for the CDR3: TGCGCCAGCAGCTTCAACCCCGGACAGGAGACGCAGTATTTT. Translated, it gives CASSFNPGQETQYF.